This entry lists 17 T cell receptor beta chains sequenced from one sample in a study of cytomegalovirus exposure and HLA in healthy donors. Primers: 60 Vbeta forward and 13 Jbeta reverse. Assay: immunoSEQ multiplex PCR; the TCRdb copy retains only in-frame clones and omits some. In the table there are some 180,000 clones, roughly 85% of which are singletons. The sample taken for sequencing was PBMCs. These receptor sequences come from a woman aged 30 to 39 in good health and CMV-seropositive.

This chain connects TRBV4-1 to TRBJ2-5; 10 positions agree with TRBD2. This CDR3 is 15 amino acids long. Trimming took 1 base from V and 5 from J; bases not matched to a gene: 4. Germline V gene data show CDR1 as MGHRA and CDR2 as YSYEKL. CDR3 in amino acids: CASSQVAGGWETQYF. CDR3 DNA sequence: TGCGCCAGCAGCCAAGTAGCGGGAGGCTGGGAGACCCAGTACTTC.

This chain uses TRBV18 with TRBJ1-4; TRBD1 aligns across 9 bases. V lost 3 bases to trimming and J lost 8 bases; unmatched junction nucleotides: 7. Germline CDR1 is KGHSH and CDR2 is LQKENI. The CDR3 loop spans 15 amino acids. DNA for the CDR3: TGTGCCAGCTCACCGGGGGGGACAGGGCCCGAAAAACTGTTTTTT. Protein sequence: CASSPGGTGPEKLFF.

CDR3 nucleotide sequence: TGTGCCAGCAGCTACAGGACAGGGGGTAACTATGGCTACACCTTC. It encodes CASSYRTGGNYGYTF. This chain connects TRBV6-6 to TRBJ1-2, with 10 bases aligning to TRBD1. Germline V lookup: CDR1 MNHNY, CDR2 SVGAGI (reference sequence). This CDR3 is built from 15 residues. The ends lost 6 bases at V and 1 base at J; junction bases unmatched: 5.

This clone was detected a few times. The chain links TRBV15 to TRBJ2-1; a possible D gene is TRBD2 (6 bases). The CDR3 loop spans 14 amino acids. Trimming left V 5 bases short and J 7 bases short, with 15 bases between. Germline CDR1 is LNHNV and CDR2 is YYDKDF (reference sequence). CDR3 DNA sequence: TGTGCCACCAGCGACGGTGGGGGGTGGAATGAGCAGTTCTTC. Residues: CATSDGGGWNEQFF. The full variable domain, its missing parts supplied by reference TRBV15 and TRBJ2-1, is DAMVIQNPRYQVTQFGKPVTLSCSQTLNHNVMYWYQQKSSQAPKLLFHYYDKDFNNEADTPDNFQSRRPNTSFCFLDIRSPGLGDTAMYLCATSDGGGWNEQFFGPGTRLTVL.

J is TRBJ1-2 and V is TRBV28; the match to TRBD1 covers 7 bases. V was pared by 4 bases and J by 7 bases, with 9 bases of the junction left unmatched. Germline V gene lookup returns CDR1 MDHEN and CDR2 SYDVKM. The CDR3 has 14 amino acids. This CDR3 reads CASSSSDRVAGYTF. CDR3 DNA: TGTGCCAGCAGTTCCTCTGACAGGGTTGCTGGCTACACCTTC.

The chain has TRBV6-6 and TRBJ1-1; the match to TRBD1 covers 9 bases. CDR3 length equals 15 residues. The J segment lost 5 bases and the V segment lost 7 bases, leaving 11 bases of the junction unmatched. Germline CDR1 and CDR2: MNHNY and SVGAGI (reference sequence). CDR3 sequence reads: CASTPPGTGQTEAFF. The CDR3 DNA reads TGTGCCAGCACCCCTCCTGGGACAGGGCAAACTGAAGCTTTCTTT.

CDR3 DNA: TGTGCCAGCAGCAGACGCACTGGACAGGGCTGGAATCAGCCCCAGCATTTT. The encoded protein is CASSRRTGQGWNQPQHF. The rearrangement uses TRBV5-4 and TRBJ1-5, with 8 positions matching TRBD1. CDR3 length equals 17 residues. The V and J ends lost 4 bases and 4 bases, in that order; junction bases with no gene match: 13. From germline, CDR1 is SGHNT and CDR2 YYREEE (reference sequence).

The chain combines TRBV18 with TRBJ2-7; a possible D gene is TRBD2 (5 bases). Germline-derived CDR1 and CDR2 are KGHSH and LQKENI. The CDR3 is 12 residues long. The ends were cut back, 3 bases at V and 13 bases at J, with 16 bases in the middle. This chain's CDR3 is CASSPPDGGQYF. The DNA of the CDR3 is TGTGCCAGCTCACCCCCGGACGGAGGCCAATACTTC. Looking up the rest from reference TRBV18 and TRBJ2-7 gives the full variable domain: NAGVMQNPRHLVRRRGQEARLRCSPMKGHSHVYWYRQLPEEGLKFMVYLQKENIIDESGMPKERFSAEFPKEGPSILRIQQVVRGDSAAYFCASSPPDGGQYFGPGTRLTVT.

The V and J genes are TRBV6-1 and TRBJ1-5; 8 bases line up with TRBD1. Trimming cost V 6 bases and J 0 bases; bases outside gene matches: 7. The CDR3 covers 16 residues. Germline assignment: CDR1 MNHNS and CDR2 SASEGT. The CDR3 nucleotides read TGTGCCAGCAGGGAAAGACAGGGGACTAGCAATCAGCCCCAGCATTTT. Translated: CASRERQGTSNQPQHF.

The chain combines TRBV4-3 with TRBJ1-5, with unresolved D. CDR1 and CDR2 (germline): LGHNA, YSLEER. Trimming took 5 bases from V and 6 from J, leaving 11 bases between them. The CDR3 is made up of 13 amino acids. The CDR3 loop reads CASSSSPGQPQHF. CDR3 nucleotides: TGCGCCAGCAGCTCATCTCCAGGTCAGCCCCAGCATTTT.

The J gene is TRBJ2-7, the V gene TRBV7-9; tentative D call: TRBD2 (5 bases). The ends were cut back, 5 bases at V and 2 bases at J, with 16 bases in the middle. Germline-derived CDR1 and CDR2 are SEHNR and FQNEAQ (reference sequence). The CDR3 sequence is 15 residues long. DNA of the CDR3: TGTGCCAGCAGCCCGGCCGGGGTAGTCGCCTACGAGCAGTACTTC. This sequence encodes CASSPAGVVAYEQYF.

The rearrangement uses TRBV4-2 and TRBJ1-5; 7 bases line up with TRBD1. Germline values: CDR1 LGHNA, CDR2 YNFKEQ. V trimming: 4 bases; J trimming: 4 bases; junction bases outside the gene matches: 7. The CDR3 extends over 15 amino acids. The CDR3 DNA follows: TGTGCCAGCAGCCCGCGGGACAGCTCTAATCAGCCCCAGCATTTT. Protein sequence: CASSPRDSSNQPQHF.

The rearrangement uses TRBV7-2 and TRBJ2-5; weak D call: TRBD1 (5 bases). Per the germline V gene, CDR1 is SGHTA and CDR2 is FQGNSA. V was trimmed by 1 base and J by 2 bases, leaving 14 bases between them. CDR3 length equals 16 residues. The DNA of the CDR3 is TGTGCCAGCAGCTTAGAGGTTCTCCCAGGGCAAGAGACCCAGTACTTC. Protein sequence: CASSLEVLPGQETQYF.

The count of this clone is one. The V call is TRBV7-9, the J call TRBJ2-7; 16 bases line up with TRBD2. The CDR3 length is 17 residues. With 3 bases clipped from V and 0 bases from J, the junction kept 2 bases outside the gene matches. Germline assignment: CDR1 SEHNR and CDR2 FQNEAQ (reference sequence). The CDR3 loop is CASSLGLAGGPSYEQYF. CDR3 nucleotides: TGTGCCAGCAGCTTGGGACTAGCGGGAGGGCCCTCCTACGAGCAGTACTTC.

Details on this clone: Other nucleotide sequences in the sample specify the same CDR3. This rearrangement joins TRBV7-8 to TRBJ2-1; 10 nucleotides align to TRBD1. J lost 4 bases, V lost 5 bases, and 5 bases had no gene match. The CDR3 runs to 15 residues. In germline, CDR1 is SGHVS, CDR2 FQNEAQ. CDR3 sequence (DNA): TGTGCCAGCAGCCTCGGGACAGGGGATTACAATGAGCAGTTCTTC. Protein: CASSLGTGDYNEQFF.

DNA for the CDR3: TGTGCCAGCGCCCTACCCCAGGGGGCCGGGGAGCTGTTTTTT. This encodes CASALPQGAGELFF. The gene calls are TRBV9 and TRBJ2-2; 7 positions agree with TRBD1. With V trimmed by 7 bases and J by 6 bases, 9 bases remained unmatched. This CDR3 is built from 14 residues. In germline, CDR1 is SGDLS, CDR2 YYNGEE.

J is TRBJ2-2 and V is TRBV2; 7 nucleotides align to TRBD2. V dropped 8 bases and J dropped 4; count of bases not matched to a gene: 13. Germline V CDR1 and CDR2: SNHLY, FYNNEI. This CDR3 comprises 16 residues. The chain's CDR3 is CASRGVQPTSTGELFF. The CDR3 region has the DNA TGTGCCAGCCGGGGGGTGCAGCCGACTAGCACCGGGGAGCTGTTTTTT.